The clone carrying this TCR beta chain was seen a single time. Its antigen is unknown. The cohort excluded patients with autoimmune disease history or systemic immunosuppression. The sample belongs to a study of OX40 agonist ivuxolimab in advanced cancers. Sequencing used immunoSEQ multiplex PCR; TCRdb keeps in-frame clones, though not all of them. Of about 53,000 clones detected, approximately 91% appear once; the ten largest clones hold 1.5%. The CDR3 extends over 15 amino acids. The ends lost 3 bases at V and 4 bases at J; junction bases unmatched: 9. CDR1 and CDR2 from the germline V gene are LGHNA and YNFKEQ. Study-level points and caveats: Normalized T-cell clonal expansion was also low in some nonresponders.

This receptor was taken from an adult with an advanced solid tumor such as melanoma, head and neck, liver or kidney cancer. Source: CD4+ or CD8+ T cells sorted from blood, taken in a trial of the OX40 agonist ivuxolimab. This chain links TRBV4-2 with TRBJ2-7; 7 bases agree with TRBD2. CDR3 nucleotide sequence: TGTGCCAGCAGCCATACCCTAGCGGCCAATTACGAGCAGTACTTC. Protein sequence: CASSHTLAANYEQYF.